These T cell receptor beta chains were read from a single sample in a study of post-analysis software for immune sequencing data. From the PCR reads, TCRdb called clonotypes with MiXCR, one entry per CDR3 protein. The sample yields 150,000 or so distinct CDR3 sequences, 35% to 40% seen once. The sequencing used blood, collected after autologous hematopoietic stem cell transplantation. These receptors originate from a girl between 10 and 17 years old with multiple sclerosis. The CDR3 runs from the conserved cysteine through the conserved F or W. A D gene is named only where the DNA matches it firmly. Clone size is not always given. Where it is, it says once, few, many or a class for expanded clones.

j_gene,d_gene,v_gene,abundance,CDR3aa,CDR3nt
TRBJ2-5,TRBD2,TRBV7-9,few,CASSSRLAGDKTQYF,TGTGCCAGCAGCTCGCGACTAGCGGGAGACAAGACCCAGTACTTC
TRBJ2-3,NA,TRBV24-1,NA,CATSGPGADGTDTQYF,TGTGCCACCAGTGGCCCGGGGGCCGACGGCACAGATACGCAGTATTTT
TRBJ2-4,TRBD1,TRBV5-8,NA,CASSLDTGTGANIQYF,TGTGCCAGCAGCTTGGACACCGGGACAGGGGCAAACATTCAGTACTTC
TRBJ2-1,NA,TRBV18,NA,CASSPSGEDYNEQFF,TGTGCCAGCTCACCATCGGGGGAGGACTACAATGAGCAGTTCTTC
TRBJ2-1,NA,TRBV5-1,NA,CASSLEGNYNEQFF,TGCGCCAGCAGCTTGGAGGGGAACTACAATGAGCAGTTCTTC
TRBJ1-3,TRBD1,TRBV12-3/TRBV12-4,once,CASSQTGLTGNTIYF,TGTGCCAGCAGCCAGACAGGGTTGACTGGAAACACCATATATTTT
TRBJ1-1,NA,TRBV15,NA,CATSRGYTGRNTEAFF,TGTGCCACCAGCAGAGGTTATACAGGGCGGAACACTGAAGCTTTCTTT
TRBJ2-1,NA,TRBV7-9,few,CASSHPGQRRATQAEQFF,TGTGCCAGCAGCCATCCAGGACAGCGGCGAGCGACGCAGGCTGAGCAGTTCTTC
TRBJ1-6,NA,TRBV20-1,NA,CSALRGAYNSPLHF,TGCAGTGCCCTTCGTGGGGCCTATAATTCACCCCTCCACTTT
TRBJ1-2,NA,TRBV6-2/TRBV6-3,few,CASSYSIAGSGGYTF,TGTGCCAGCAGTTACTCGATCGCGGGATCTGGAGGCTACACCTTC
TRBJ2-7,TRBD2,TRBV5-1,NA,CASSLSGRLPYERYF,TGCGCCAGCAGCTTGAGCGGGAGGCTTCCCTACGAGCGGTACTTC
TRBJ2-3,TRBD2,TRBV7-2,many,CASSLKAGGLGGLTDTQYF,TGTGCCAGCAGCTTAAAAGCGGGAGGGCTCGGTGGGCTGACAGATACGCAGTATTTT
TRBJ2-1,NA,TRBV20-1,NA,CSATGGIVRFF,TGCAGTGCTACAGGGGGGATAGTGCGGTTCTTC
TRBJ2-1,NA,TRBV12-3/TRBV12-4,many,CATFLSSSYNEQFF,TGTGCCACCTTTTTATCCAGCTCCTACAATGAGCAGTTCTTC
TRBJ1-2,TRBD1,TRBV29-1,many,CSARQGDYGYTF,TGCAGCGCAAGACAGGGGGACTATGGCTACACCTTC
TRBJ2-5,TRBD2,TRBV5-1,few,CASSWLAGGQETQYF,TGCGCCAGCAGCTGGCTAGCGGGAGGGCAAGAGACCCAGTACTTC
TRBJ2-1,TRBD1,TRBV15,NA,CATSRTGDTYNEQFF,TGTGCCACCAGCAGAACAGGGGACACCTACAATGAGCAGTTCTTC
TRBJ2-7,TRBD1,TRBV5-1,few,CASSLGPTGGFYEQYF,TGCGCCAGCAGCTTGGGACCGACAGGGGGCTTTTACGAGCAGTACTTC
TRBJ2-5,TRBD2,TRBV11-2,few,CASGSRTSGQETQYF,TGTGCCAGCGGTAGCAGGACTAGCGGCCAAGAGACCCAGTACTTC
TRBJ2-6,TRBD1,TRBV12-3/TRBV12-4,NA,CAGSDEGQRAGANVLTF,TGTGCCGGCAGTGACGAGGGACAGCGAGCTGGGGCCAACGTCCTGACTTTC
TRBJ2-4,TRBD2,TRBV9,once,CASSVGLAGLGEQYF,TGTGCCAGCAGCGTAGGTCTAGCGGGATTGGGGGAGCAGTACTTC
TRBJ2-7,TRBD1,TRBV9,NA,CASRGDRDYEQYF,TGTGCCAGCAGGGGGGACAGGGACTACGAGCAGTACTTC
TRBJ2-3,TRBD2,TRBV7-8,few,CASNRGTRAGRSDTQYF,TGTGCCAGCAACCGGGGAACGAGAGCGGGAAGGTCAGATACGCAGTATTTT
TRBJ2-7,NA,TRBV20-1,NA,CSANALVGAYEQYF,TGCAGTGCGAACGCGTTGGTGGGAGCCTACGAGCAGTACTTC
TRBJ2-1,TRBD1,TRBV20-1,few,CSASQGQGWVNEQFF,TGCAGTGCTAGCCAAGGACAGGGATGGGTTAATGAGCAGTTCTTC
TRBJ2-3,TRBD2,TRBV5-1,few,CASSPGTSGSNTQYF,TGCGCCAGCAGCCCCGGGACTAGCGGGAGTAATACGCAGTATTTT
TRBJ2-6,TRBD1,TRBV12-3/TRBV12-4,NA,CASSLLSRDRVDSGANVLTF,TGTGCCAGCAGTCTTCTATCCCGGGACAGGGTCGACTCTGGGGCCAACGTCCTGACTTTC
TRBJ2-3,TRBD2,TRBV7-2,NA,CASSQRGASTDTQYF,TGTGCCAGCAGCCAGCGGGGGGCCAGCACAGATACGCAGTATTTT
TRBJ2-1,TRBD2,TRBV28,NA,CASSRPGGTNEQFF,TGTGCCAGCAGCCGCCCGGGAGGGACGAATGAGCAGTTCTTC
TRBJ1-5,TRBD1,TRBV6-6,NA,CASSYGGTVYSNQPQHF,TGTGCCAGCAGTTACGGGGGGACAGTTTATAGCAATCAGCCCCAGCATTTT
TRBJ2-6,NA,TRBV24-1,few,CATSPRRFSGANVLTF,TGTGCCACCAGTCCCAGGAGATTCTCTGGGGCCAACGTCCTGACTTTC
TRBJ2-7,NA,TRBV7-3,NA,CASSLFPGPLEEQYF,TGTGCCAGCAGCTTATTCCCGGGACCCTTGGAAGAGCAGTACTTC
TRBJ1-1,NA,TRBV10-3,few,CAIRSNTEAFF,TGTGCCATCCGGTCGAACACTGAAGCTTTCTTT
TRBJ2-7,NA,TRBV5-1,NA,CASSYTAGTYEQYF,TGCGCCAGCAGCTACACCGCCGGGACTTACGAGCAGTACTTC
TRBJ2-1,TRBD2,TRBV9,NA,CASSVGEGIYNEQFF,TGTGCCAGCAGCGTAGGGGAGGGGATTTACAATGAGCAGTTCTTC
TRBJ2-3,TRBD1,TRBV20-1,once,CSATTDRGKGTQYF,TGCAGTGCCACCACTGACAGGGGAAAGGGTACGCAGTATTTT
TRBJ2-1,NA,TRBV20-1,many,CSARAEGFGPSSYNEQFF,TGCAGTGCTAGAGCGGAGGGCTTTGGCCCGAGCTCCTACAATGAGCAGTTCTTC
TRBJ1-2,NA,TRBV12-3/TRBV12-4,NA,CASRKAGSNYGYTF,TGTGCCAGCAGGAAGGCCGGGAGCAACTATGGCTACACCTTC
TRBJ2-7,NA,TRBV28,NA,CASSFGRTYEQYF,TGTGCCAGCAGTTTCGGCAGGACCTACGAGCAGTACTTC
TRBJ2-7,TRBD1,TRBV5-1,few,CASSLGQGRWSYYEQYF,TGCGCCAGCAGCTTGGGACAGGGGCGGTGGAGTTACTACGAGCAGTACTTC